The 7 T cell receptor beta chains in this list originate from one sample, sequenced in a study of beta chain features in type 1 diabetes. Expressed TCRB transcripts were sequenced, since all the RNA that had been isolated was reverse transcribed. The data were produced by immunoSEQ multiplex PCR, yet TCRdb's version contains in-frame clones alone and is incomplete. The sample consists of about 370,000 clones, about 15% of them appearing once. The sample comprised naive CD4+ T cells from blood. The receptors come from a woman aged 18 to 35 in good health.

There are a few counts of this clone. The sample carries other DNA sequences with the same CDR3. V gene TRBV9 combines with J gene TRBJ1-2; D call uncertain. The CDR3 spans 14 residues. V lost 4 bases to trimming and J lost 2 bases, with 12 bases between them. In germline, CDR1 is SGDLS, CDR2 YYNGEE. CDR3 residues: CASSSRGGNYGYTF. As DNA, the CDR3 is TGTGCCAGCAGCTCCCGTGGAGGGAACTATGGCTACACCTTC.

A few counts support this clone. J is TRBJ2-5 and V is TRBV5-1, with unresolved D. The CDR3 is made up of 12 amino acids. CDR1 and CDR2 (germline): SGHRS, YFSETQ. Trimming stripped 4 bases from V and 3 bases from J, with 7 bases between. The CDR3 loop reads CASSLYEETQYF. CDR3 sequence (DNA): TGCGCCAGCAGCCTTTATGAAGAGACCCAGTACTTC.

This clone has a handful of counts. The chain carries TRBV9 and TRBJ2-1; TRBD2 agrees at 7 bases. The trim removed 4 bases at V and 8 bases at J, leaving 12 bases unmatched. This CDR3 has 15 amino acids. CDR1 and CDR2 (germline): SGDLS, YYNGEE. The CDR3 coding sequence is TGTGCCAGCAGCCCTAGGGACTATCCAGGGCATGAGCAGTTCTTC. As protein: CASSPRDYPGHEQFF.

The V gene is TRBV2, the J gene TRBJ1-2; D is ambiguous. Germline V gene lookup returns CDR1 SNHLY and CDR2 FYNNEI. The CDR3 extends over 12 amino acids. The V and J ends lost 3 bases and 3 bases respectively, with 5 bases between them. CDR3: CASSDPDYGYTF. Written as DNA, the CDR3 is TGTGCCAGCAGTGACCCAGACTATGGCTACACCTTC.

The chain combines TRBV28 with TRBJ1-5, with TRBD1 identical over 7 bases. The CDR3 consists of 15 residues. Germline V CDR1 and CDR2: MDHEN, SYDVKM. The V and J ends lost 2 bases and 9 bases, in that order; junction bases with no gene match: 10. This CDR3 is CASSLSDREGGPQHF. The DNA of the CDR3 is TGTGCCAGCAGTTTAAGCGACAGGGAAGGGGGGCCCCAGCATTTT.

This clone was recorded a few times. The V and J genes are TRBV7-3 and TRBJ2-6, with D tentatively TRBD1 (6 bases). The germline V and J ends were trimmed by 3 bases and 1 base, with 13 bases remaining between them. CDR1 and CDR2 from the germline V gene are SGHTA and FQGTGA. This CDR3 region has 17 residues. CDR3 loop: CASSFEQGASGANVLTF. The DNA for the CDR3 is TGTGCCAGCAGCTTTGAACAGGGAGCGTCTGGGGCCAACGTCCTGACTTTC.

The J gene is TRBJ2-5, the V gene TRBV6-6, with TRBD1 identical over 9 bases. CDR1 MNHNY and CDR2 SVGAGI come from the germline V gene (reference sequence). Trimming cost V 5 bases and J 7 bases; bases outside gene matches: 11. This CDR3 has 15 residues. CDR3 nucleotide sequence: TGTGCCAGCAGTAACCGGGACAGGGCTCAGTGGACCCAGTACTTC. It specifies CASSNRDRAQWTQYF.